The 16 T cell receptor beta chains in this list originate from one sample, sequenced in a study of T cells in localized non-small cell lung cancer. Assay used: immunoSEQ multiplex PCR; TCRdb lists only in-frame clones, some missing. This table has 45,000 to 65,000 clones, about 90% appearing once. The sample here was peripheral blood, taken before any cancer treatment. The origin of the receptors is a man aged 40-75 years with stage I squamous cell lung carcinoma.

The chain employs TRBV28 and TRBJ1-2; D is perhaps TRBD1 (6 bases). V dropped 8 bases and J dropped 2 bases, with 6 bases sitting between them. There are 11 residues in the CDR3. Germline V gives CDR1 MDHEN, CDR2 SYDVKM. The CDR3 protein is CASGQNYGYTF. The CDR3 nucleotides read TGTGCCAGCGGACAGAACTATGGCTACACCTTC.

The rearrangement uses TRBV28 and TRBJ2-1; either TRBD1 or TRBD2 may supply D (6 bases each). The CDR3 extends over 10 amino acids. Looked up from germline, CDR1 is MDHEN and CDR2 is SYDVKM. V was trimmed by 10 bases and J by 9 bases, leaving 10 bases between them. The CDR3, as DNA: TGTGCCATCGGAGGGGGTGAGCAGTTCTTC. Its translation: CAIGGGEQFF.

The rearrangement uses TRBV12-2 and TRBJ2-1; the tabulated D call, TRBD2, remains unverified against the DNA. TRBV12-2 is a pseudogene. The CDR3 contains 18 residues. The CDR3 DNA reads as TGTGCAAGTCGCTTAGCAGATCCCCCGGGACGGGGGGGGAATGAGCAGTTCTTC. Translated: CASRLADPPGRGGNEQFF.

The chain couples TRBV6-5 to TRBJ2-7; no clear D gene. The germline gives CDR1 MNHEY, CDR2 SVGAGI. Trimming left V 6 bases short and J 2 bases short, with 14 bases between. The CDR3 has 14 amino acids. The CDR3 DNA sequence: TGTGCCAGCAGGGGCCAGCCAGGTACCTACGAGCAGTACTTC. This codes for CASRGQPGTYEQYF.

The chain employs TRBV19 and TRBJ1-1, with D possibly matching TRBD1 (6 bases). The CDR3 runs 16 residues. V was cut by 5 bases and J by 8 bases, with 24 bases left in between. In germline, CDR1 is LNHDA, CDR2 SQIVND (reference sequence). The chain's CDR3 is CASSPNTRGPSQEAFF. The DNA for the CDR3 is TGTGCCAGTAGTCCAAATACCAGGGGACCCAGCCAAGAAGCTTTCTTT.

V gene TRBV28 combines with J gene TRBJ2-7, with TRBD2 matching 7 bases. Losses at the gene ends were 7 bases for V and 4 bases for J; bases not matched to a gene: 4. The CDR3 runs 12 residues. Germline assignment: CDR1 MDHEN and CDR2 SYDVKM. DNA for the CDR3: TGTGCCAGCAAGGAGCGGGGATACGAGCAGTACTTC. Protein product: CASKERGYEQYF.

The chain couples TRBV6-5 to TRBJ1-2, with a tentative D call TRBD1 (5 bases). Per germline, CDR1 MNHEY and CDR2 SVGAGI. CDR3 length: 12 amino acids. The germline V and J ends were trimmed by 5 bases and 7 bases, with 11 bases remaining between them. This chain's CDR3 is CASSREGSGYTF. CDR3 bases: TGTGCCAGCAGTAGAGAGGGGTCTGGCTACACCTTC.

The chain has TRBV4-3 and TRBJ2-1, with TRBD1 matching 11 bases. The V segment lost 0 bases and the J segment 6 bases; nucleotides outside the gene matches: 4. CDR3 length: 16 amino acids. Germline CDR1 is LGHNA and CDR2 is YSLEER. CDR3 nucleotide sequence: TGCGCCAGCAGCCAAGATGGGGGGACAGGGGGCAATGAGCAGTTCTTC. Translation: CASSQDGGTGGNEQFF.

V gene TRBV9 combines with J gene TRBJ2-7; the D is unclear. Trimming removed 4 bases from V and 0 bases from J, with 11 bases in between. The CDR3 is 14 residues long. The germline gives CDR1 SGDLS, CDR2 YYNGEE. In nucleotides, the CDR3 is TGTGCCAGCAGCCCCCCCGGGCACTCCTACGAGCAGTACTTC. Its protein is CASSPPGHSYEQYF. Using reference TRBV9 and TRBJ2-7 for the parts outside the CDR3, the full variable domain is DSGVTQTPKHLITATGQRVTLRCSPRSGDLSVYWYQQSLDQGLQFLIQYYNGEERAKGNILERFSAQQFPDLHSELNLSSLELGDSALYFCASSPPGHSYEQYFGPGTRLTVT.

The V and J genes are TRBV10-1 and TRBJ2-7, with D possibly TRBD2 on 6 matching bases. Germline CDR1 is WNHNN and CDR2 is SYGVQD (reference sequence). This CDR3 has 20 amino acids. V gave up 6 bases and J gave up 3 bases, with 33 bases separating them. DNA for the CDR3: TGCGCCAGCAGCTATCAGGTCTGTGGCGGGGCCAGGGCCAGTTTCTACGAGCAGTACTTC. The encoded protein is CASSYQVCGGARASFYEQYF.

This clone has more than one count but fewer than ten. The rearrangement links TRBV10-3 to TRBJ2-1; TRBD2 matches 7 bases. The CDR3 has 15 residues. The trim removed 7 bases at V and 8 bases at J, leaving 14 bases unmatched. Looked up from germline, CDR1 is ENHRY and CDR2 is SYGVKD. The CDR3 DNA sequence: TGTGCCATCAAATCGGGGGAGGGCCTTATCCATGAGCAGTTCTTC. Its protein is CAIKSGEGLIHEQFF.

This chain connects TRBV5-5 to TRBJ2-3; D unclear. The V end lost 1 base, the J end lost 0 bases, and 18 bases lay between the germline ends. The CDR3 runs 18 residues. The germline V gene has CDR1 SGHKS and CDR2 YYEKEE (reference sequence). The DNA of the CDR3 is TGTGCCAGCAGCTTGTTCCCGATCGAAGCTTCTAGCACAGATACGCAGTATTTT. Protein sequence: CASSLFPIEASSTDTQYF.

The chain joins TRBV15 to TRBJ2-3, with a tentative D call TRBD1 (8 bases). Trimming took off 3 bases at V and 5 bases at J, with 12 bases between the two ends. The germline gives CDR1 LNHNV, CDR2 YYDKDF (reference sequence). This CDR3 has 14 residues. CDR3 sequence reads: CATSSHRGGDTQYF. The DNA of the CDR3 is TGTGCCACCAGCAGCCACAGGGGGGGAGATACGCAGTATTTT.

The chain employs TRBV28 and TRBJ1-5, with unresolved D. From germline, CDR1 is MDHEN and CDR2 SYDVKM. CDR3 length: 14 amino acids. Trimming removed 4 bases from V and 0 bases from J, with 7 bases in between. CDR3 in DNA: TGTGCCAGCAGTTCCGCCGATAGCAATCAGCCCCAGCATTTT. Residues: CASSSADSNQPQHF.

The chain combines TRBV6-5 with TRBJ1-2, with D maybe TRBD1 (6 bases). The V gene lost 5 bases and the J gene lost 8 bases, with 15 bases spanning the gap. Germline V lookup: CDR1 MNHEY, CDR2 SVGAGI. The CDR3 has 13 amino acids. CDR3 in DNA: TGTGCCAGCAGTCGGACAGCTCTTGAAGGCTACACCTTC. It encodes CASSRTALEGYTF.

The chain employs TRBV15 and TRBJ2-3; D is ambiguous. V lost 2 bases and J 0 bases, leaving 12 bases between the germline ends. Per the germline V gene, CDR1 is LNHNV and CDR2 is YYDKDF (reference sequence). CDR3 length: 16 residues. The CDR3 reads CATSRRSGSSTDTQYF. CDR3 sequence (DNA): TGTGCCACCAGCAGACGATCAGGATCCAGCACAGATACGCAGTATTTT.